These 24 T cell receptor beta chains were sequenced from one sample in a study of cytotoxic CD8 clonotypes in ibrutinib-treated CLL. Method: immunoSEQ multiplex PCR; TCRdb's copy keeps in-frame clones and lacks some. The sample has about 160,000 clones; more than 65% are singletons. The starting material was PBMCs, obtained after 12 months of ibrutinib treatment. The receptors derive from a human donor with chronic lymphocytic leukemia.

This chain joins TRBV5-1 and TRBJ2-2, with D perhaps TRBD1 or TRBD2 (5 bases each). This CDR3 is built from 14 residues. V was cut by 2 bases and J by 4 bases, with 9 bases left in between. Germline V gives CDR1 SGHRS, CDR2 YFSETQ. Written as DNA, the CDR3 is TGCGCCAGCAGCTTTTCAGGGACCACCGGGGAGCTGTTTTTT. It yields the protein CASSFSGTTGELFF.

This rearrangement joins TRBV7-9 to TRBJ2-3; TRBD1 matches at 9 bases. The V and J ends lost 1 base and 7 bases, in that order; junction bases with no gene match: 12. This CDR3 contains 17 residues. The germline V gene encodes CDR1 SEHNR and CDR2 FQNEAQ (reference sequence). The CDR3 sequence: CASSLGGTGIRENTQYF. CDR3 nucleotides: TGTGCCAGCAGCTTAGGAGGGACAGGGATTAGGGAAAATACGCAGTATTTT. Supplemented by reference TRBV7-9 and TRBJ2-3, the full variable domain reads DTGVSQNPRHKITKRGQNVTFRCDPISEHNRLYWYRQTLGQGPEFLTYFQNEAQLEKSRLLSDRFSAERPKGSFSTLEIQRTEQGDSAMYLCASSLGGTGIRENTQYFGPGTRLTVL.

The rearrangement uses TRBV7-2 and TRBJ2-4; weak D call: TRBD1 (5 bases). The CDR3 covers 17 residues. The germline V and J ends were trimmed by 1 base and 0 bases, with 13 bases remaining between them. Germline V CDR1 and CDR2: SGHTA, FQGNSA. The CDR3 region is CASSLVTVGVAKNIQYF. The CDR3 DNA is TGTGCCAGCAGCTTAGTGACAGTAGGGGTAGCCAAAAACATTCAGTACTTC.

This clone was observed once. This rearrangement joins TRBV5-1 to TRBJ1-4, with 11 bases that match TRBD1. V shed 4 bases and J 7 bases; nucleotides not matched to a gene: 3. CDR1 and CDR2 (germline): SGHRS, YFSETQ. The CDR3 is 14 residues long. CDR3 coding DNA: TGCGCCAGCAGCCACGGACAGGGGGCTGAAAAACTGTTTTTT. It codes for CASSHGQGAEKLFF. The variable domain in full, with the rest retrieved from reference TRBV5-1 and TRBJ1-4, is KAGVTQTPRYLIKTRGQQVTLSCSPISGHRSVSWYQQTPGQGLQFLFEYFSETQRNKGNFPGRFSGRQFSNSRSEMNVSTLELGDSALYLCASSHGQGAEKLFFGSGTQLSVL.

The chain carries TRBV15 and TRBJ2-5, with D perhaps TRBD1 (6 bases). The CDR3 spans 15 residues. Per germline, CDR1 LNHNV and CDR2 YYDKDF (reference sequence). The V gene lost 0 bases and the J gene lost 3 bases, with 11 bases spanning the gap. CDR3 coding DNA: TGTGCCACCAGCAGAGAAGGACAGATTGAAGAGACCCAGTACTTC. This translates into CATSREGQIEETQYF.

CDR3 in amino acids: CASSEEGRTEAFF. CDR3 nucleotide sequence: TGTGCCAGCAGTGAAGAGGGGAGAACTGAAGCTTTCTTT. The genes are TRBV2 and TRBJ1-1; D may be TRBD1 (5 bases). Germline V gene data show CDR1 as SNHLY and CDR2 as FYNNEI. V gave up 1 base and J gave up 5 bases, with 8 bases separating them. The CDR3 loop spans 13 amino acids.

The chain links TRBV7-2 to TRBJ2-1; D gene uncertain. V was shortened by 5 bases and J by 9 bases, with 14 bases between the two germline ends. The CDR3 has 13 residues. The V gene's germline CDR1 is SGHTA and CDR2 FQGNSA. CDR3 nucleotides: TGTGCCAGCAGCCCCCTAGAGTCGGCTGAGCAGTTCTTC. Its translation is CASSPLESAEQFF.

This chain links TRBV5-1 with TRBJ2-3; 9 bases match TRBD2. CDR3 length: 16 amino acids. V lost 0 bases, J lost 4 bases, and 6 bases stayed unmatched. Germline CDR1 reads SGHRS; CDR2 reads YFSETQ. CDR3 nucleotide sequence: TGCGCCAGCAGCTTGGATGTAGCGGGGGACGCAGATACGCAGTATTTT. It encodes CASSLDVAGDADTQYF. Full variable domain (rest looked up from reference TRBV5-1 and TRBJ2-3): KAGVTQTPRYLIKTRGQQVTLSCSPISGHRSVSWYQQTPGQGLQFLFEYFSETQRNKGNFPGRFSGRQFSNSRSEMNVSTLELGDSALYLCASSLDVAGDADTQYFGPGTRLTVL.

The chain carries TRBV9 and TRBJ2-1; 9 positions agree with TRBD2. The germline V gene encodes CDR1 SGDLS and CDR2 YYNGEE. The trim removed 4 bases at V and 0 bases at J, leaving 11 bases unmatched. This CDR3 is 18 amino acids long. CDR3 residues: CASSPPRGRAPSYNEQFF. The CDR3 DNA follows: TGTGCCAGCAGCCCCCCCCGCGGGAGGGCCCCCTCCTACAATGAGCAGTTCTTC.

A word on this clone: The sample holds other DNA sequences that translate to the same CDR3. The chain links TRBV5-6 to TRBJ1-1; D is unclear. The CDR3 is 11 residues long. Germline V gene sequence: CDR1 SGHDT, CDR2 YYEEEE. V was shortened by 4 bases and J by 1 base, with 2 bases between the two germline ends. Here the CDR3 DNA reads TGTGCCAGCAGCCGGAACACTGAAGCTTTCTTT. It yields the protein CASSRNTEAFF. Filled out from reference TRBV5-6 and TRBJ1-1, the complete variable domain reads DAGVTQSPTHLIKTRGQQVTLRCSPKSGHDTVSWYQQALGQGPQFIFQYYEEEERQRGNFPDRFSGHQFPNYSSELNVNALLLGDSALYLCASSRNTEAFFGQGTRLTVV.

The genes are TRBV7-3 and TRBJ2-6; 9 bases are a match to TRBD1. CDR3 length equals 19 residues. The V gene's germline CDR1 is SGHTA and CDR2 FQGTGA. J was trimmed by 0 bases and V by 5 bases; bases with no gene match: 11. CDR3 nucleotide sequence: TGTGCCAGCAGCCTGGGACAGGGATTACCAAGCTCTGGGGCCAACGTCCTGACTTTC. Its protein product is CASSLGQGLPSSGANVLTF.

The chain carries TRBV19 and TRBJ1-2; possible D gene TRBD1, 6 bases. The germline V gene encodes CDR1 LNHDA and CDR2 SQIVND (reference sequence). There are 19 residues in the CDR3. Trimming pared 6 bases from V and 3 bases from J, leaving 29 bases between. The CDR3 spells CASRLAGATLRREDYGYTF. The CDR3 DNA is TGTGCCAGTAGACTCGCAGGGGCTACCCTTCGTCGGGAAGACTATGGCTACACCTTC.

The chain combines TRBV30 with TRBJ2-1; the match to TRBD2 covers 9 bases. The CDR3 loop spans 16 amino acids. The germline V gene encodes CDR1 GTSNPN and CDR2 SVGIG (reference sequence). V shed 1 base and J 4 bases; nucleotides not matched to a gene: 8. The CDR3 loop is CAWSEASGVGYNEQFF. The CDR3 DNA follows: TGTGCCTGGAGTGAGGCTAGCGGGGTCGGATACAATGAGCAGTTCTTC.

The V gene is TRBV7-2, the J gene TRBJ2-7, with 9 bases lining up with TRBD1. Germline CDR1 is SGHTA and CDR2 is FQGNSA. With V trimmed by 5 bases and J by 4 bases, 9 bases remained unmatched. This CDR3 has 15 residues. The CDR3 protein is CASSERTGVWYEQYF. CDR3 coding DNA: TGTGCCAGCAGCGAGAGGACAGGGGTATGGTACGAGCAGTACTTC.

The chain links TRBV4-1 to TRBJ1-1; maybe TRBD1 (5 bases). Germline assignment: CDR1 MGHRA and CDR2 YSYEKL. This CDR3 contains 16 residues. The ends were cut back, 7 bases at V and 3 bases at J, with 21 bases in the middle. For the CDR3, the DNA is TGCGCCAGCACCCTCGTCCCGGGGCGGAGGGACACTGAAGCTTTCTTT. Protein sequence: CASTLVPGRRDTEAFF.

V is TRBV27 and J is TRBJ1-5; weak D call: TRBD1 (5 bases). The CDR3 spans 15 residues. V was pared by 5 bases and J by 0 bases, with 11 bases between. Looked up from germline, CDR1 is MNHEY and CDR2 is SMNVEV (reference sequence). This CDR3 is CASSPGHLSNQPQHF. The CDR3 DNA is TGTGCCAGCAGTCCCGGACACCTTAGCAATCAGCCCCAGCATTTT.

This clone was seen at least ten times. The rearrangement links TRBV4-1 to TRBJ1-1, with D perhaps matching TRBD1 (5 bases). This CDR3 is built from 13 residues. Deletions cut 6 bases from V and 1 base from J, with 9 bases between. Germline lookup yields CDR1 MGHRA and CDR2 YSYEKL. The CDR3: CASSRDGNTEAFF. The DNA for the CDR3 is TGCGCCAGCAGTCGGGACGGGAACACTGAAGCTTTCTTT.

The J gene is TRBJ2-2, the V gene TRBV19; possible D gene TRBD1, 6 bases. Trimming removed 3 bases from V and 2 bases from J, with 13 bases in between. Germline V CDR1 and CDR2: LNHDA, SQIVND (reference sequence). There are 16 residues in the CDR3. The CDR3 nucleotides are TGTGCCAGTAGTATTTTGGGACAAGTCAACACCGGGGAGCTGTTTTTT. Translation gives CASSILGQVNTGELFF.

V usage is TRBV2 and J usage is TRBJ2-3, with 9 nucleotides matching TRBD1. This CDR3 spans 16 amino acids. In germline, CDR1 is SNHLY, CDR2 FYNNEI. Losses at the gene ends were 9 bases for V and 12 bases for J; bases not matched to a gene: 22. The CDR3 loop reads CARVKQGAKTGFKQYF. CDR3 nucleotide sequence: TGTGCCAGGGTAAAACAGGGGGCGAAGACCGGTTTCAAACAGTATTTT.

The chain links TRBV6-1 to TRBJ1-1; D is ambiguous. CDR1 and CDR2 from the germline V gene are MNHNS and SASEGT. V was shortened by 6 bases and J by 2 bases, with 13 bases between the two germline ends. CDR3 length equals 14 residues. The CDR3 protein is CASSETGPNTEAFF. CDR3 coding DNA: TGTGCCAGCAGCGAAACTGGGCCCAACACTGAAGCTTTCTTT.

This CDR3 reads CASSMGLYNEQFF. Here the CDR3 DNA reads TGTGCCAGTAGTATGGGTCTCTACAATGAGCAGTTCTTC. The chain employs TRBV19 and TRBJ2-1; no firm D call. The CDR3 consists of 13 residues. Germline V gene data show CDR1 as LNHDA and CDR2 as SQIVND (reference sequence). V shed 3 bases and J shed 3 bases, with 6 bases lying between them.

The gene calls are TRBV4-3 and TRBJ1-6; D may be TRBD1 (6 bases). V dropped 4 bases and J dropped 6 bases, with 16 bases sitting between them. This CDR3 spans 16 amino acids. In germline, CDR1 is LGHNA, CDR2 YSLEER. The DNA for the CDR3 is TGCGCCAGCAGCCCATCGTCAGACAGGTTTAATTCACCCCTCCACTTT. Protein: CASSPSSDRFNSPLHF.

This chain connects TRBV6-5 to TRBJ2-6; tentative D call: TRBD2 (5 bases). The V and J ends lost 8 bases and 12 bases respectively, with 14 bases between them. Germline-derived CDR1 and CDR2 are MNHEY and SVGAGI. The CDR3 loop spans 12 amino acids. For the CDR3, the DNA is TGTGCCAGCCCCTGGGAGTCTCGCGTCCTGACTTTC. Translating it yields CASPWESRVLTF.

This chain connects TRBV7-9 to TRBJ2-7; 9 bases agree with TRBD2. This CDR3 contains 17 residues. V dropped 5 bases and J dropped 1; count of bases not matched to a gene: 12. In germline, CDR1 is SEHNR, CDR2 FQNEAQ (reference sequence). This CDR3 reads CASSPTLNSGGSYEQYF. CDR3 coding DNA: TGTGCCAGCAGCCCTACCCTGAATAGCGGGGGATCCTACGAGCAGTACTTC.